This TCR beta chain was sequenced during a study of T-cell reconstitution after alpha-beta-depleted transplantation in children. Overall study results and limits: Expanded graft clones, several hundred of them, were reportedly the source of alpha-beta T cells about two months after transplant. T-cell numbers and diversity, one year after transplant, stemmed largely from T cells that were newly produced.

This clonotype was seen a few times. The target antigen is unknown. The CDR3 is 13 amino acids. The germline CDR1 and CDR2 sequences are DFQATT and SNEGSKA (reference sequence). Trimming pared 5 bases from V and 7 bases from J, leaving 17 bases between. Construction of the TCRbeta library involved unique molecular identifiers. TCRdb itself ran the PCR reads through MiXCR, one entry per CDR3 protein. The data contain approximately 430,000 distinct CDR3 sequences, under 20% of them seen just once; the ten biggest clones take up roughly 29%. The sequence came from a boy in the first two years of life who had a stem cell transplant for Wiskott-Aldrich syndrome, so the T cells may come from the graft donor. The V call is TRBV20-1, the J call TRBJ2-5; the D gene is possibly TRBD2 (5 bases). Sequencing used PBMCs, mostly from graft donor cells, obtained 360 days after TCRalphabeta/CD19-depleted stem cell transplant. This CDR3 is CSASPAGVGTQYF. CDR3 coding DNA: TGCAGTGCTTCCCCCGCGGGCGTAGGGACCCAGTACTTC.